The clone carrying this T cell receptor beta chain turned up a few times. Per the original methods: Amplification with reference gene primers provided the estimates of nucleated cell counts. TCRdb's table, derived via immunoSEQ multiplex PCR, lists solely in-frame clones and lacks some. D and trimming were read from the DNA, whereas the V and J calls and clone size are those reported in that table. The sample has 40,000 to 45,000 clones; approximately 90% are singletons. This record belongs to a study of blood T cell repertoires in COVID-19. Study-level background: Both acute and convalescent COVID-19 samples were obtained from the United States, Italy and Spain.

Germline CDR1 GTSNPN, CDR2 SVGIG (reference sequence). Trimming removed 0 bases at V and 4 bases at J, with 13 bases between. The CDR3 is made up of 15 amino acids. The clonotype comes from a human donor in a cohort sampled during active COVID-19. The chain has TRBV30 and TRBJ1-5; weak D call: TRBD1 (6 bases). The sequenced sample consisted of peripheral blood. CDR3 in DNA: TGTGCCTGGAGTGTACTGACAGGTGGGAATCAGCCCCAGCATTTT. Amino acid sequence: CAWSVLTGGNQPQHF.